This is a list of T cell receptor beta chains from one sample in a study of beta chain features in type 1 diabetes. The data were produced by immunoSEQ multiplex PCR, yet TCRdb's version contains in-frame clones alone and is incomplete. The repertoire holds 600,000 to 650,000 clones, 15% to 18% seen once, with approximately 0.093% in the top ten. The specimen sequenced was naive CD4+ T cells from blood. The origin of the receptors is a man aged 18 to 29 in good health. The CDR3 runs from the conserved cysteine through the conserved F or W. Fields, in order: CDR3 DNA, CDR3 protein, J gene, D gene, clone size, V gene. A D gene is named only where the DNA matches it firmly. Some rows mark clone size as missing; the rest say once, few, many or name a class of expanded clone.

DNA: TGTGCCAGCAGCTTAGGTATCGGGAGTGGTACAGATACGCAGTATTTT
CDR3: CASSLGIGSGTDTQYF
J: TRBJ2-3
D: NA
size: NA
V: TRBV7-6

DNA: TGTGCCAGCAGCTCGGGGCCAGGGGGCGCCCGGGGCTACACCTTC
CDR3: CASSSGPGGARGYTF
J: TRBJ1-2
D: TRBD1
size: few
V: TRBV6-5

DNA: TGCGCCAGCAGTGGGTGGGGCACTGAAGCTTTCTTT
CDR3: CASSGWGTEAFF
J: TRBJ1-1
D: NA
size: few
V: TRBV4-1

DNA: TGTGCCAGCAGTCAACCCTTGCAGGGAATGTTTAGTGGCTACACCTTC
CDR3: CASSQPLQGMFSGYTF
J: TRBJ1-2
D: NA
size: few
V: TRBV2

DNA: TGTGCCAGCAGTTTAACTCCTCCTGAAGCTTTCTTT
CDR3: CASSLTPPEAFF
J: TRBJ1-1
D: NA
size: NA
V: TRBV28

DNA: TGTGCCAGCAGCTCCTCGACAGGGAAGACGCAAGAGACCCAGTACTTC
CDR3: CASSSSTGKTQETQYF
J: TRBJ2-5
D: TRBD1
size: NA
V: TRBV7-8

DNA: TGCGCCAGCAGCCAAGAATTGAGTCAGCCCCAGCATTTT
CDR3: CASSQELSQPQHF
J: TRBJ1-5
D: NA
size: few
V: TRBV4-3

DNA: TGTGCCAGCAGCTTAACCACACGGTACAATGAGCAGTTCTTC
CDR3: CASSLTTRYNEQFF
J: TRBJ2-1
D: NA
size: NA
V: TRBV7-3

DNA: TGCAGCGTTGACGTTAGGAATAAGGAGCAGTTCTTC
CDR3: CSVDVRNKEQFF
J: TRBJ2-1
D: NA
size: few
V: TRBV29-1

DNA: TGTGCCAGTAGTATACAGGAGGGGGTCCAGTTCTTC
CDR3: CASSIQEGVQFF
J: TRBJ2-1
D: NA
size: few
V: TRBV19

DNA: TGCGCCAGCAACATCACTGAAGCTTTCTTT
CDR3: CASNITEAFF
J: TRBJ1-1
D: NA
size: NA
V: TRBV23-1

DNA: TGCGCCAGCAGCTTGGCCACGGGTACTAAGGTTGGGCAGTTCTTC
CDR3: CASSLATGTKVGQFF
J: TRBJ2-1
D: NA
size: NA
V: TRBV5-1

DNA: TGTGCCAGCAGCGTAGGGACCGTCGGGACAGCTAACTATGGCTACACCTTC
CDR3: CASSVGTVGTANYGYTF
J: TRBJ1-2
D: TRBD1
size: NA
V: TRBV9

DNA: TGTGCTAGCAGCTTAGGGATTAGCACAGATACGCAGTATTTT
CDR3: CASSLGISTDTQYF
J: TRBJ2-3
D: NA
size: NA
V: TRBV7-7